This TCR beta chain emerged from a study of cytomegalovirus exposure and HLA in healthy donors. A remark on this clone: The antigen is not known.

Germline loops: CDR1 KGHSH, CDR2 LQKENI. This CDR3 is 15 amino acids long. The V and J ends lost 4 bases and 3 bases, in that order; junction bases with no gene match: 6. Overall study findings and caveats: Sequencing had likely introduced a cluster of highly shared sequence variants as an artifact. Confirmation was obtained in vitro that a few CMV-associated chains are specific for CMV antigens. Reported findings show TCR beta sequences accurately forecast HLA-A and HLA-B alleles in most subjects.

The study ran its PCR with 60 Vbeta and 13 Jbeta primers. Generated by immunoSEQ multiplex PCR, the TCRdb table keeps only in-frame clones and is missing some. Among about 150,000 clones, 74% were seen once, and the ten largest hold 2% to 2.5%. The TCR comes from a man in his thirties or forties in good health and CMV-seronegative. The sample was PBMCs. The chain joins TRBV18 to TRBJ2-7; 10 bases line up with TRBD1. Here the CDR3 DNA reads TGTGCCAGCTCACGGACAGGGGGTGTTGACTACGAGCAGTACTTC. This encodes CASSRTGGVDYEQYF.